This T cell receptor beta chain is drawn from a study of cytomegalovirus exposure and HLA in healthy donors. The CDR3 has 13 amino acids. The V end lost 5 bases, the J end lost 0 bases, and 7 bases lay between the germline ends. Germline CDR1 LNHNV, CDR2 YYDKDF (reference sequence). The table came from immunoSEQ multiplex PCR; TCRdb's copy has only in-frame clones and leaves some out. The data show about 72,000 clones, less than 95% seen once. Overall study results and limits: Despite most TCR sequences being rare, some public TCRs occurred in many donors.

Note on this clone: Antigen: not known.

J is TRBJ1-1 and V is TRBV15, with TRBD1 as a possible D gene (5 bases). What was sequenced was PBMCs. This TCR was sampled from a woman aged 18-29 years in good health and CMV-seronegative. CDR3 bases: TGTGCCACCAGCGGGGGGGTGAACACTGAAGCTTTCTTT. Amino acid sequence: CATSGGVNTEAFF.